This T cell receptor beta chain derives from a study of shared clonotypes between healthy human individuals. HIV-negative, healthy adults without recent acute infections or vaccinations were the donors. Germline lookup yields CDR1 SGHVS and CDR2 FQNEAQ. The length of the CDR3 is 15 residues. Trimming took 2 bases from V and 5 from J, leaving 12 bases between them. Generated by immunoSEQ multiplex PCR, the TCRdb table keeps only in-frame clones and is missing some. The table shows roughly 1.4 million clones, with 98% occurring only once. Input material: naive CD4+ T cells sorted from blood. Indicated subset: CD45RA+ positively selected. This TCR was sampled from a man aged 30 to 39 in good health. The V gene is TRBV7-8, the J gene TRBJ2-2, with D perhaps TRBD1 or TRBD2 (6 bases each). CDR3 sequence: CASSLNGGQTGELFF. CDR3 DNA: TGTGCCAGCAGCTTAAACGGGGGCCAAACCGGGGAGCTGTTTTTT.